This TCR beta chain originates from a study of CD8 T cells in Susac syndrome. Those who served as multiple sclerosis controls were treatment-naive patients with stable or active relapsing-remitting disease. This clonotype appeared a single time. The RNA input was roughly 0.45 to 1 ug, and it was reverse transcribed with random hexamers. TCRdb re-analysed the immunoSEQ multiplex PCR reads in MiXCR, keeping a single row per CDR3 protein. Here the sample spans roughly 140,000 distinct CDR3 sequences, just under 95% being singletons. V was clipped by 4 bases and J by 4 bases, with 10 bases between them. From germline, CDR1 is MDHEN and CDR2 SYDVKM. The CDR3 has 13 amino acids.

The gene calls are TRBV28 and TRBJ1-2; D uncertain. The origin of this receptor is a human donor with multiple sclerosis. The sequenced sample consisted of CD8+ T cells from PBMCs. CDR3 coding DNA: TGTGCCAGCAGTTCGTACAACGGCTATGGCTACACCTTC. Protein: CASSSYNGYGYTF.